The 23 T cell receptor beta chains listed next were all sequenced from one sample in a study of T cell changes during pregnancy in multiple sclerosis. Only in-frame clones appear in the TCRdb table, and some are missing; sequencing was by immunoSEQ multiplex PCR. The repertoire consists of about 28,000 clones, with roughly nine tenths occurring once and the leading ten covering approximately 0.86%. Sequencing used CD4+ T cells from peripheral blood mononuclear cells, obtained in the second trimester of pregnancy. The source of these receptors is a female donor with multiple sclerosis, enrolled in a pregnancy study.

CDR3 in amino acids: CASRPLAGGLGEQYF. For the CDR3, the DNA is TGTGCCAGCAGGCCCCTAGCGGGGGGACTCGGCGAGCAGTACTTC. J is TRBJ2-7 and V is TRBV27, with 11 bases that match TRBD2. The germline CDR1 and CDR2 sequences are MNHEY and SMNVEV (reference sequence). The CDR3 length is 15 residues. Trimming cost V 6 bases and J 6 bases; bases outside gene matches: 10.

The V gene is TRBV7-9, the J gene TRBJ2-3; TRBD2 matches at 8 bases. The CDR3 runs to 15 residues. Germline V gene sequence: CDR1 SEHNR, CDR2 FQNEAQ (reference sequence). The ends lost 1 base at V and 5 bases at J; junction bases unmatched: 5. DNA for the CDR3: TGTGCCAGCAGCTTAGAAGCGGGAGCTAGAGATACGCAGTATTTT. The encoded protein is CASSLEAGARDTQYF.

The CDR3 sequence is CASSGRDRVYGEQYF. The CDR3 DNA reads TGTGCCAGCAGTGGCCGGGACAGGGTGTACGGAGAGCAGTACTTC. This chain uses TRBV7-9 with TRBJ2-7; 9 nucleotides match TRBD1. CDR3 length: 15 residues. Germline loops: CDR1 SEHNR, CDR2 FQNEAQ (reference sequence). The V gene end was trimmed by 6 bases and the J gene end by 7 bases; junction bases not matched to a gene: 13.

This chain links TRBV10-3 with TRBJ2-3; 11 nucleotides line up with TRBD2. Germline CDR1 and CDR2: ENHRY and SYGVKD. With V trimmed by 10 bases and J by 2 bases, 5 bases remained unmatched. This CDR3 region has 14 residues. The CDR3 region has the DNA TGTGCCACCCAGACTAGCGGGACCACAGATACGCAGTATTTT. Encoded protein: CATQTSGTTDTQYF.

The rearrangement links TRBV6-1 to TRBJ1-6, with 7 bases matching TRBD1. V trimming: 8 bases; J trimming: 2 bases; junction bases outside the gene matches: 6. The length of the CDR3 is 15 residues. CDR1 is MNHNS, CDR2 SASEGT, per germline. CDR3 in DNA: TGTGCCAGCGATACAGGGGTCACCTATAATTCACCCCTCCACTTT. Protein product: CASDTGVTYNSPLHF.

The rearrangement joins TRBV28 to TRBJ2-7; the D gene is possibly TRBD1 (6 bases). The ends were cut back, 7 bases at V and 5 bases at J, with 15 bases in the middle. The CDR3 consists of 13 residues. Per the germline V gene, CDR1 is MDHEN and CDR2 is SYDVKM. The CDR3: CASNILGQNEQYF. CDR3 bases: TGTGCCAGCAACATCTTGGGACAAAACGAGCAGTACTTC.

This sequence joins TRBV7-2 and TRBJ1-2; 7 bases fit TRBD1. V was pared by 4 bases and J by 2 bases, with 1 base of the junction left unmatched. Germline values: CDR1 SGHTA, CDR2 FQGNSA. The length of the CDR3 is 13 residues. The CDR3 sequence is CASSSGQNYGYTF. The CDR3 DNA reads TGTGCCAGCAGCTCGGGACAGAACTATGGCTACACCTTC.

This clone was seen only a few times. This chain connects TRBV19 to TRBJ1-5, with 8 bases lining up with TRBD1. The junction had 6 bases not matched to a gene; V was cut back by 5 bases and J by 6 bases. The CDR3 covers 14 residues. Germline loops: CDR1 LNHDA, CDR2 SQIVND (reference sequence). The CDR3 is CASSPGQGTQPQHF. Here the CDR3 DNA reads TGTGCCAGTAGTCCCGGACAGGGTACTCAGCCCCAGCATTTT.

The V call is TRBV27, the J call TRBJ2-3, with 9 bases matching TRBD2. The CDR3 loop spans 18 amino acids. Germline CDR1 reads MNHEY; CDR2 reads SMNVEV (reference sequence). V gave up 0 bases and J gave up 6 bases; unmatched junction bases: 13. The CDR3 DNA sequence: TGTGCCAGCAGTTTATCGCGGGGGGGCAGAATCTCTCCGGATACGCAGTATTTT. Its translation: CASSLSRGGRISPDTQYF.

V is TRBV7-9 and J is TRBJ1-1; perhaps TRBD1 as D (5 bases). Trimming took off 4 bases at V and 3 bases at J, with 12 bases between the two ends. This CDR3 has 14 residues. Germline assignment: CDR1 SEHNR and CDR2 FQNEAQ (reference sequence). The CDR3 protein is CASSWQGVDTEAFF. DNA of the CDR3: TGTGCCAGCAGCTGGCAGGGCGTCGACACTGAAGCTTTCTTT.

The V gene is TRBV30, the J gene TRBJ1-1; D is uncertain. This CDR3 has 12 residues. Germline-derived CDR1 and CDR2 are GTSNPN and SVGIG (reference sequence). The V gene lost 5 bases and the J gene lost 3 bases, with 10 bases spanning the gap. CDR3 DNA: TGTGCCTGGCAGACGGACTACACTGAAGCTTTCTTT. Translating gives CAWQTDYTEAFF.

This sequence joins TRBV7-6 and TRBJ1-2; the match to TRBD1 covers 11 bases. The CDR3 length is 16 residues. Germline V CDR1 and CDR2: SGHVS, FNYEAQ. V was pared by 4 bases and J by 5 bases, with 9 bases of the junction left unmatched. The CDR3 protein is CASSSRSGQGEYGYTF. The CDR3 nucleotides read TGTGCCAGCAGCTCCCGTTCGGGACAGGGGGAGTATGGCTACACCTTC.

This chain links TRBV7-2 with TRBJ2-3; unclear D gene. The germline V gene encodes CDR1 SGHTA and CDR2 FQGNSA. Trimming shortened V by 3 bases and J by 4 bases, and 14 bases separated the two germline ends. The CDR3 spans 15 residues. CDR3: CASSLKVRSADTQYF. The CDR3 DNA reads TGTGCCAGCAGCTTGAAGGTACGGAGCGCAGATACGCAGTATTTT.

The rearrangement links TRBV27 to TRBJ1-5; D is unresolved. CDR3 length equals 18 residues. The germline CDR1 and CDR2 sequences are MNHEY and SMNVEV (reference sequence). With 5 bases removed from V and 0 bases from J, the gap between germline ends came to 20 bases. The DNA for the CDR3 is TGTGCCAGCAGTAAGTCCCGACTAAGCGGCTATAGCAATCAGCCCCAGCATTTT. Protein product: CASSKSRLSGYSNQPQHF.

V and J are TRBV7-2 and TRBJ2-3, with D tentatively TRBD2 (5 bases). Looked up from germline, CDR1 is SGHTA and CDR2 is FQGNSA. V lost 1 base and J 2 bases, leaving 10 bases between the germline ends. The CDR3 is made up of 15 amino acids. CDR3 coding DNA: TGTGCCAGCAGCTTAGGGAGGACTCCCACAGATACGCAGTATTTT. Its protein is CASSLGRTPTDTQYF.

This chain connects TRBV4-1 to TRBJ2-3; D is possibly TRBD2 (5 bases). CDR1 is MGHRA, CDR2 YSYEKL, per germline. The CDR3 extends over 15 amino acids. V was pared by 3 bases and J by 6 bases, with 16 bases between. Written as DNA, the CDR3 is TGCGCCAGCAGCCATGAACTAGGCTCGTGGGATACGCAGTATTTT. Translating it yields CASSHELGSWDTQYF.

As DNA, the CDR3 is TGTGCCAGCAGTGAAAGTCCGGCTAGCGGGGAACACGAGCAGTACTTC. Translation gives CASSESPASGEHEQYF. The V gene is TRBV2, the J gene TRBJ2-7; TRBD2 aligns across 9 bases. CDR1 is SNHLY and CDR2 is FYNNEI in the germline V gene. The CDR3 is 16 amino acids. Trimming removed 2 bases from V and 5 bases from J; junction bases left unmatched: 10.

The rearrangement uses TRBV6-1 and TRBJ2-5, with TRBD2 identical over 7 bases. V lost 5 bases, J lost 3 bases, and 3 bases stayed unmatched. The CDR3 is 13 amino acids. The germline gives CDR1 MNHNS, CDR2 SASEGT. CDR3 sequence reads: CASSRAGKETQYF. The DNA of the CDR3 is TGTGCCAGCAGTCGAGCGGGGAAAGAGACCCAGTACTTC.

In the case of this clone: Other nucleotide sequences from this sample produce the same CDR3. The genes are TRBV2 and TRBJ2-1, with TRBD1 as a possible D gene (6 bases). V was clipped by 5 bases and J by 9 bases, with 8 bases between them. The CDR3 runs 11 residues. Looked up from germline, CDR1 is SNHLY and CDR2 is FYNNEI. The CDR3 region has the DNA TGTGCCAGCAGTCGACAGGCTGAGCAGTTCTTC. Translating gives CASSRQAEQFF.

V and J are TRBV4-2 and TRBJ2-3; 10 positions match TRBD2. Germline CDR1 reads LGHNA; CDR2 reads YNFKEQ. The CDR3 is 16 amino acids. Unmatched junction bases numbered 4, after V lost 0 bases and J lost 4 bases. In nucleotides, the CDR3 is TGTGCCAGCAGCCAAGAACTAGCGGGGTCCTCAGATACGCAGTATTTT. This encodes CASSQELAGSSDTQYF.

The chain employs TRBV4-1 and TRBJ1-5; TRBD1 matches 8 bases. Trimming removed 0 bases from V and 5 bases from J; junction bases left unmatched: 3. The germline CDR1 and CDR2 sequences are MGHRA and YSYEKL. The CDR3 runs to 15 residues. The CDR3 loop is CASSQDDRGDQPQHF. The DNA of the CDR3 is TGCGCCAGCAGCCAAGATGACAGGGGAGATCAGCCCCAGCATTTT.

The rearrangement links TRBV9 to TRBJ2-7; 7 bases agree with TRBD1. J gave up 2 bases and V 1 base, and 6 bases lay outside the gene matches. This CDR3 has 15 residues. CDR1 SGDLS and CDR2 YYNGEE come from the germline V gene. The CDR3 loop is CASSVSVGQPYEQYF. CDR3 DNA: TGTGCCAGCAGCGTATCGGTGGGACAGCCCTACGAGCAGTACTTC.

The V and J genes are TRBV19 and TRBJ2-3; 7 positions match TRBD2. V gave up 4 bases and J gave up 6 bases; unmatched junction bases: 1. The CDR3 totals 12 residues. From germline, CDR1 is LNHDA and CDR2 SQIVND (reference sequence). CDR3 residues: CASSRGGDTQYF. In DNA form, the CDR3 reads TGTGCCAGTAGTAGGGGAGGGGATACGCAGTATTTT.